What follows are 30 T cell receptor beta chains derived from one specimen sequenced in a study of tumor-infiltrating lymphocytes in primary liver carcinoma. Production of TCR beta cDNA used roughly 0.55 ug total RNA together with a constant-region primer. Slightly modified ARM-PCR with three nested multiplex PCR rounds yielded TCR beta libraries. The two initial PCR rounds, around 11 cycles each, used TRBV1-TRBV30 forward and C-beta reverse primers. TCRdb used MiXCR to reprocess the multiplex PCR reads, holding one entry per CDR3 protein. The sample yields 65,000 to 90,000 distinct CDR3 sequences, approximately 77% seen once. The source material, 20-30 mg of unsorted bulk tissue, was used to co-extract RNA and DNA. Sequenced sample: liver tumor tissue from sampling region 1. Subset meaning: tumor region T1, superior pole. The source of these receptors is a man in his forties or fifties with primary liver carcinoma and hepatitis B virus infection.

A word on this clonotype: Here the CDR3 omits its conserved ending phenylalanine or tryptophan, so a read error is the likely source. No DNA is shown, since the ends of the CDR3 on it are uncertain; the CDR3 is the one TCRdb lists. CDR3: CASSLTLEKLLS. The gene calls are TRBV19 and TRBJ1-4. Termini included, the CDR3 measures 12 amino acids. Germline assignment: CDR1 LNHDA and CDR2 SQIVND (reference sequence).

This clonotype was seen just once. The chain joins TRBV28 to TRBJ2-1, with 12 positions matching TRBD1. The CDR3 runs 15 residues. From germline, CDR1 is MDHEN and CDR2 SYDVKM. V shed 7 bases and J 9 bases; nucleotides not matched to a gene: 10. This CDR3 is CASMGPGQGAREQFF. CDR3 nucleotides: TGTGCCAGCATGGGACCGGGACAGGGGGCCCGTGAGCAGTTCTTC.

This chain joins TRBV11-2 and TRBJ1-1, with 9 bases lining up with TRBD1. Looked up from germline, CDR1 is SGHAT and CDR2 is FQNNGV. The junction had 13 bases not matched to a gene; V was cut back by 6 bases and J by 8 bases. The CDR3 runs to 15 residues. This CDR3 reads CASSSIQGASTEAFF. In nucleotides, the CDR3 is TGTGCCAGCAGTTCAATACAGGGGGCGAGCACCGAAGCTTTCTTT.

About this clonotype: The junction departs from the called germline gene at one end, perhaps through a read error. This rearrangement joins TRBV4-1 to TRBJ2-1; the D is unclear. CDR1 is MGHRA, CDR2 YSYEKL, per germline. The CDR3 is 12 amino acids. CDR3 bases: TGCGCCAACAGCCGAGCAGGAACCGAGCAGTTCTTC. It yields the protein CANSRAGTEQFF.

This clonotype was detected many times. V and J are TRBV2 and TRBJ2-2; 8 bases match TRBD1. The CDR3 sequence is 15 residues long. Germline CDR1 is SNHLY and CDR2 is FYNNEI. V shed 9 bases and J 1 base; nucleotides not matched to a gene: 7. The CDR3 here is CASPRTGRNTGELFF. The DNA for the CDR3 is TGTGCCAGTCCGAGGACAGGGAGGAACACCGGGGAGCTGTTTTTT.

The sample holds many counts of this clonotype. The chain is built from TRBV30 and TRBJ2-7, with D perhaps matching TRBD2 (5 bases). With 3 bases removed from V and 1 base from J, the gap between germline ends came to 10 bases. The CDR3 totals 13 residues. The germline V gene encodes CDR1 GTSNPN and CDR2 SVGIG (reference sequence). Written as DNA, the CDR3 is TGTGCCTGGAGCTTTCGGGGTTCCTACGAGCAGTACTTC. Its protein is CAWSFRGSYEQYF. The full variable domain, completed using reference TRBV30 and TRBJ2-7, is SQTIHQWPATLVQPVGSPLSLECTVEGTSNPNLYWYRQAAGRGLQLLFYSVGIGQISSEVPQNLSASRPQDRQFILSSKKLLLSDSGFYLCAWSFRGSYEQYFGPGTRLTVT.

The table lists this clonotype with many counts. This chain links TRBV7-9 with TRBJ2-7; unclear D gene. V dropped 8 bases and J dropped 2 bases, with 13 bases sitting between them. In germline, CDR1 is SEHNR, CDR2 FQNEAQ (reference sequence). The length of the CDR3 is 13 residues. The CDR3 DNA is TGTGCCAGCGGCCGGGTAGGTGCCTACGAGCAGTACTTC. Translation: CASGRVGAYEQYF. The full variable domain, in which reference TRBV7-9 and TRBJ2-7 provide the parts outside the CDR3, is DTGVSQNPRHKITKRGQNVTFRCDPISEHNRLYWYRQTLGQGPEFLTYFQNEAQLEKSRLLSDRFSAERPKGSFSTLEIQRTEQGDSAMYLCASGRVGAYEQYFGPGTRLTVT.

This clonotype has only a few counts. Sequence at one end of the junction differs from germline and may be a read error. The gene calls are TRBV11-2 and TRBJ2-1; 7 nucleotides line up with TRBD2. The CDR3 runs 14 residues. The germline CDR1 and CDR2 sequences are SGHAT and FQNNGV. CDR3 loop: CASRLGLADNEQFF. For the CDR3, the DNA is TGTGCTAGCAGATTAGGGCTAGCGGACAATGAGCAGTTCTTC.

As to this clonotype: At one end, the junction sequence differs from germline, possibly due to a read error. This chain connects TRBV12-3 or TRBV12-4 to TRBJ2-5; 8 bases align to TRBD2. CDR3 length: 17 residues. The CDR3 coding sequence is TGTGCCAGCAGTTTAGAGAGTTACGGGAGGGCCAGGGAGACCCAGCACTTC. This translates into CASSLESYGRARETQHF.

V and J are TRBV6-5 and TRBJ1-2; unclear D gene. The CDR3 runs 12 residues. Looked up from germline, CDR1 is MNHEY and CDR2 is SVGAGI. Trimming took 4 bases from V and 12 from J, leaving 15 bases between them. CDR3 region: CASSSSGYGNTF. The CDR3 coding sequence is TGTGCCAGCAGTTCAAGCGGCTATGGTAACACCTTC.

V and J are TRBV20-1 and TRBJ1-1; the match to TRBD1 covers 10 bases. The CDR3 has 15 amino acids. The junction had 8 bases not matched to a gene; V was cut back by 3 bases and J by 4 bases. Germline V CDR1 and CDR2: DFQATT, SNEGSKA (reference sequence). This CDR3 reads CSASGTGVSVTEAFF. CDR3 DNA: TGCAGTGCTAGTGGGACAGGGGTTTCGGTCACTGAAGCTTTCTTT.

This clonotype came up many times. The chain couples TRBV14 to TRBJ2-3, with D unresolved. Germline loops: CDR1 SGHDN, CDR2 FVKESK. This CDR3 is 12 amino acids long. Trimming took off 4 bases at V and 6 bases at J, with 8 bases between the two ends. The CDR3: CASSLLGDTQYF. CDR3 coding DNA: TGTGCCAGCAGCCTCCTAGGGGATACGCAGTATTTT.

This clonotype came up many times. The chain joins TRBV5-1 to TRBJ2-5; TRBD2 might be the D (6 bases). Trimming pared 9 bases from V and 4 bases from J, leaving 16 bases between. The CDR3 is 13 amino acids. Germline CDR1 and CDR2: SGHRS and YFSETQ. CDR3 nucleotide sequence: TGCGCCACCTCGGGAGTCCGGGGAGAGACCCAGTACTTC. Encoded protein: CATSGVRGETQYF. Together with reference TRBV5-1 and TRBJ2-5, the CDR3 gives the full variable domain: KAGVTQTPRYLIKTRGQQVTLSCSPISGHRSVSWYQQTPGQGLQFLFEYFSETQRNKGNFPGRFSGRQFSNSRSEMNVSTLELGDSALYLCATSGVRGETQYFGPGTRLLVL.

The gene calls are TRBV28 and TRBJ1-1; D not certain. The V gene's germline CDR1 is MDHEN and CDR2 SYDVKM. The CDR3 is 15 amino acids. Trimming pared 2 bases from V and 6 bases from J, leaving 16 bases between. This CDR3 is CASSLIGRTGAEAFF. The CDR3 DNA is TGTGCCAGCAGTTTAATTGGTAGAACGGGCGCTGAAGCTTTCTTT.

The J gene is TRBJ2-7, the V gene TRBV11-2, with 10 bases matching TRBD1. This CDR3 spans 15 amino acids. Germline V CDR1 and CDR2: SGHAT, FQNNGV. This chain's CDR3 is CVGSARDRGFNEQYF. In DNA, the CDR3 is TGTGTCGGCAGCGCCCGGGACAGGGGTTTCAACGAGCAGTACTTC.

Regarding this clonotype: The junction departs from germline at one end; a sequencing error may be responsible. This chain connects TRBV20-1 to TRBJ2-1; 8 bases are a match to TRBD2. The length of the CDR3 is 13 residues. Germline CDR1 and CDR2: DFQATT and SNEGSKA (reference sequence). CDR3 bases: TGCGGTGCTAGGGGGACTAGTAGCAATGAACAGTTCTTC. Its protein product is CGARGTSSNEQFF.

The rearrangement joins TRBV12-3 or TRBV12-4 to TRBJ2-1, with D maybe TRBD1 (6 bases). The CDR3 sequence is 13 residues long. The ends were cut back, 1 base at V and 10 bases at J, with 11 bases in the middle. The CDR3 here is CASSLGGGMEQFF. CDR3 in DNA: TGTGCCAGCAGTTTAGGAGGGGGAATGGAGCAGTTCTTC.

The V and J genes are TRBV14 and TRBJ2-7; unclear D gene. The CDR3 spans 12 residues. Trimming shortened V by 4 bases and J by 6 bases, and 10 bases separated the two germline ends. The germline V gene has CDR1 SGHDN and CDR2 FVKESK. CDR3 sequence (DNA): TGTGCCAGCAGCCTAGCACGAGCCGAGCAGTACTTC. Encoded protein: CASSLARAEQYF.

Ten or more counts support this clonotype. This chain joins TRBV14 and TRBJ2-2; 9 nucleotides match TRBD1. Germline values: CDR1 SGHDN, CDR2 FVKESK. The CDR3 contains 16 residues. V was clipped by 1 base and J by 4 bases; unmatched bases: 4. CDR3 nucleotide sequence: TGTGCCAGCAGCCAAGCCGCACAGGGGGCCACCGGGGAGCTGTTTTTT. As protein: CASSQAAQGATGELFF.

This sequence joins TRBV6-1 and TRBJ2-3; D unresolved. The J call may be wrong; the DNA end is better matched by TRBJ1-5. The germline V gene encodes CDR1 MNHNS and CDR2 SASEGT. This CDR3 has 13 amino acids. The CDR3 region is CASKTSEADAQHF. The CDR3 bases are TGTGCCAGCAAGACTTCTGAGGCAGATGCACAGCATTTT.

V is TRBV7-8 and J is TRBJ2-5, with D tentatively TRBD1 (6 bases). The CDR3 totals 12 residues. Germline CDR1 reads SGHVS; CDR2 reads FQNEAQ. V was clipped by 1 base and J by 14 bases, with 14 bases between them. The CDR3 sequence is CASSLEGESQYF. The CDR3 DNA reads TGTGCCAGCAGCTTAGAGGGGGAGAGCCAATACTTC.

Details on this clonotype: One junction end does not reproduce the germline sequence, and a read error may be involved. The chain combines TRBV12-3 or TRBV12-4 with TRBJ2-5; 10 bases match TRBD2. This CDR3 comprises 17 residues. CDR3 loop: CASSLSGTSVAQETQYF. The CDR3 bases are TGTGCCAGCAGTCTCTCCGGGACTAGCGTAGCCCAAGAGACCCAGTATTTC.

Comments on this clonotype: The CDR3 does not close with the conserved phenylalanine or tryptophan, likely indicating a read error. The chain carries TRBV4-2 and TRBJ2-6; D is undetermined. The germline V and J ends were trimmed by 4 bases and 2 bases, with 15 bases remaining between them. CDR1 and CDR2 (germline): LGHNA, YNFKEQ. This CDR3 is built from 17 residues. Written as DNA, the CDR3 is TGTGCCAGCAGCCCCCATGAAGATTTGGCTGGGGCCAACGTCCTGACTTCC. It is translated as CASSPHEDLAGANVLTS.

As to this clonotype: An end of the junction differs from the germline gene, which may be a read error. The J gene is TRBJ1-2, the V gene TRBV6-5; TRBD1 matches 7 bases. The CDR3 sequence is 15 residues long. Germline CDR1 and CDR2: MNHEY and SVGAGI. Here the CDR3 DNA reads TGTGCCAGCAGTCGCGAACAGGGGACTAGCCATGGCTACATCTTC. As protein: CASSREQGTSHGYIF.

About this clonotype: This could be a read error, since a much larger clone is one nucleotide away. The CDR3 does not end in the conserved phenylalanine or tryptophan, so this is likely a read error. The V call is TRBV7-9, the J call TRBJ1-1, with D unresolved. Per the germline V gene, CDR1 is SEHNR and CDR2 is FQNEAQ (reference sequence). This CDR3 contains 13 residues. Trimming pared 1 base from V and 7 bases from J, leaving 10 bases between. CDR3 DNA sequence: TGTGCCAGCAGCTTAGATCTTGCGGGTGAAGCTTTCTCT. This translates into CASSLDLAGEAFS.

To note about this clonotype: This may be a read error, as it is one base from a much larger clone. V and J are TRBV28 and TRBJ2-7; D is perhaps TRBD1 (5 bases). The CDR3 spans 14 residues. Deletions cut 8 bases from V and 4 bases from J, with 18 bases between. Germline lookup yields CDR1 MDHEN and CDR2 SYDVKM. The CDR3 DNA reads TGTGCCAGCTCCCAACCAGGCAGGGCTTACGAGCAGTACTTC. Translation: CASSQPGRAYEQYF. The whole variable domain, filled in from reference TRBV28 and TRBJ2-7, reads DVKVTQSSRYLVKRTGEKVFLECVQDMDHENMFWYRQDPGLGLRLIYFSYDVKMKEKGDIPEGYSVSREKKERFSLILESASTNQTSMYLCASSQPGRAYEQYFGPGTRLTVT.

Remarks on this clonotype: One junction end disagrees with the germline gene, perhaps due to a read error. This chain joins TRBV11-2 and TRBJ1-3, with no clear D. The CDR3 is 14 residues long. The germline CDR1 and CDR2 sequences are SGHAT and FQNNGV. The CDR3 DNA follows: TGTGCCAGCAGACCCTCGGCAGGAGGAAACACCATATACTTT. Translation gives CASRPSAGGNTIYF.

A note on this clonotype: A much larger clone lies a single base off, so this may be a read error. Lacking the conserved final phenylalanine or tryptophan, this CDR3 likely reflects a read error. As DNA, the CDR3 is TGCAGCGTTGAAGTGACATCGAACGCCGGGGAGCTGTTTTTA. It encodes CSVEVTSNAGELFL. The rearrangement uses TRBV29-1 and TRBJ2-2; D gene unclear. Germline V lookup: CDR1 SQVTM, CDR2 ANQGSEA. CDR3 length: 14 residues.

This clonotype was picked up a small number of times. The CDR3 sequence: CASSDSGQETQYF. As DNA, the CDR3 is TGTGCCAGCAGCGATAGCGGCCAAGAGACCCAGTACTTC. The V and J genes are TRBV2 and TRBJ2-5; D possibly corresponds to TRBD2 (6 bases). Germline V CDR1 and CDR2: SNHLY, FYNNEI. This CDR3 comprises 13 residues. V shed 6 bases and J shed 1 base, with 9 bases lying between them.

As to this clonotype: A single base separates this from a much larger clone, so it may be a read error. V usage is TRBV6-1 and J usage is TRBJ2-3; TRBD2 matches at 11 bases. This CDR3 contains 18 residues. The germline V gene encodes CDR1 MNHNS and CDR2 SASEGT. CDR3 loop: CASSEATSGSLAADMQYF. CDR3 in DNA: TGTGCCAGCAGTGAAGCTACTAGCGGGAGTCTTGCCGCAGATATGCAGTATTTT.